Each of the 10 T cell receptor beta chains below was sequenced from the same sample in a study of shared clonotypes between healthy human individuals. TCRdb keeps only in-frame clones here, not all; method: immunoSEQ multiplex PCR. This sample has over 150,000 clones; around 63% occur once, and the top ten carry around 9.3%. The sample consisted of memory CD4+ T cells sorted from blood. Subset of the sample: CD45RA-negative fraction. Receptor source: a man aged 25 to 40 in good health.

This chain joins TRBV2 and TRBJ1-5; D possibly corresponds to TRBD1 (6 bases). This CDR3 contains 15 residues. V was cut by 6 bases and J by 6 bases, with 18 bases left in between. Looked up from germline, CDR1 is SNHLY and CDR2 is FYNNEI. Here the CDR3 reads CASRSYPQGVQPQHF. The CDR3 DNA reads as TGTGCCAGCAGGTCTTATCCACAGGGTGTTCAGCCCCAGCATTTT. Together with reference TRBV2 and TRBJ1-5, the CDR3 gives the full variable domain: EPEVTQTPSHQVTQMGQEVILRCVPISNHLYFYWYRQILGQKVEFLVSFYNNEISEKSEIFDDQFSVERPDGSNFTLKIRSTKLEDSAMYFCASRSYPQGVQPQHFGDGTRLSIL.

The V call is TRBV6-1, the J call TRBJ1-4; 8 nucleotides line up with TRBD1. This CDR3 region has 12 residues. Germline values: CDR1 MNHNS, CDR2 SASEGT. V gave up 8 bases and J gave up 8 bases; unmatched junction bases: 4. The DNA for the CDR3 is TGTGCCAGCGGCGGGGACAGGGAAAAACTGTTTTTT. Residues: CASGGDREKLFF.

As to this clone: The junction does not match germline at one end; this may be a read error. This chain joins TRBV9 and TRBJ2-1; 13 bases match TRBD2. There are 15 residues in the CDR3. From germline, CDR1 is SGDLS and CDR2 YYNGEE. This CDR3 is CANSPTSGRGNEQFF. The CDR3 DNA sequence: TGTGCCAACAGCCCTACTAGCGGGAGGGGCAATGAGCAGTTCTTC. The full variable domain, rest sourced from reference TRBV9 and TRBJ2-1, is DSGVTQTPKHLITATGQRVTLRCSPRSGDLSVYWYQQSLDQGLQFLIQYYNGEERAKGNILERFSAQQFPDLHSELNLSSLELGDSALYFCANSPTSGRGNEQFFGPGTRLTVL.

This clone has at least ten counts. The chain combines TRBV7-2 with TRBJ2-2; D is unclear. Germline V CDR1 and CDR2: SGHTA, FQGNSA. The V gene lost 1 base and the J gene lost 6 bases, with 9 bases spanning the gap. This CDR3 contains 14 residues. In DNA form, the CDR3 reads TGTGCCAGCAGCTTAGGATGGGCCGCCGGGGAGCTGTTTTTT. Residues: CASSLGWAAGELFF.

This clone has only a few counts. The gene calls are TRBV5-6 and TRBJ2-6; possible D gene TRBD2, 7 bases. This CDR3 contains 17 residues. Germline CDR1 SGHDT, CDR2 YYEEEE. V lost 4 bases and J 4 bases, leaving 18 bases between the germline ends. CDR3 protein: CASSALGGGSGANVLTF. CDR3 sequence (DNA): TGTGCCAGCAGCGCCCTCGGCGGGGGCTCCGGGGCCAACGTCCTGACTTTC.

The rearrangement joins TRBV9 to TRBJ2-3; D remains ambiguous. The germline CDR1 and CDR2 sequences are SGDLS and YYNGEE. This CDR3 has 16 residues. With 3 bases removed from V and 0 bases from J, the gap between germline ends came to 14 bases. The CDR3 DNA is TGTGCCAGCAGCGCCCCAGCCGCCACTAGCACAGATACGCAGTATTTT. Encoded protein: CASSAPAATSTDTQYF. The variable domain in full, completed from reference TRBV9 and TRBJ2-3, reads DSGVTQTPKHLITATGQRVTLRCSPRSGDLSVYWYQQSLDQGLQFLIQYYNGEERAKGNILERFSAQQFPDLHSELNLSSLELGDSALYFCASSAPAATSTDTQYFGPGTRLTVL.

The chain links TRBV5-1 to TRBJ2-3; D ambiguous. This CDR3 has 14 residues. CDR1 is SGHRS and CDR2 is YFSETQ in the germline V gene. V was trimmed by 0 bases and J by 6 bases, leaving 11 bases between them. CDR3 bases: TGCGCCAGCAGCTTGGGGGCGCAACGGGATACGCAGTATTTT. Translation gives CASSLGAQRDTQYF.

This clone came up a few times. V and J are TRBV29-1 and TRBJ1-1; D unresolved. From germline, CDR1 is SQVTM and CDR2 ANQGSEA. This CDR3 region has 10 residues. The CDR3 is CSTVLTEAFF. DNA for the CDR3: TGCTCTACCGTCCTCACTGAAGCTTTCTTT.

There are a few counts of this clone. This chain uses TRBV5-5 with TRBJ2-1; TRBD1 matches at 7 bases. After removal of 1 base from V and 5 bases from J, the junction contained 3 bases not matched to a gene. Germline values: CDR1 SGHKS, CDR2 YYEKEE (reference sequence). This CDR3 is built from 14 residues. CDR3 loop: CASSLWDSDNEQFF. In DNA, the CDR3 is TGTGCCAGCAGCTTGTGGGACAGCGACAATGAGCAGTTCTTC.

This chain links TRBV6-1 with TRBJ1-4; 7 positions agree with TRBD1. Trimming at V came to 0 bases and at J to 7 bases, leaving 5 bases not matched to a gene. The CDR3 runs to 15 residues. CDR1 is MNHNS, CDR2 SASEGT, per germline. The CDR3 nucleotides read TGTGCCAGCAGTGAAGCTAGGGGACAGTCTGAAAAACTGTTTTTT. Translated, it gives CASSEARGQSEKLFF.